Shown below are 28 T cell receptor beta chains from a single sample sequenced in a study of cytomegalovirus exposure and HLA in healthy donors. It was with 60 Vbeta and 13 Jbeta primers that the PCR ran. TCRdb's table, derived via immunoSEQ multiplex PCR, lists solely in-frame clones and lacks some. The repertoire consists of tens of thousands of clones, with under 85% occurring once and the leading ten covering less than 3.5%. Sequencing input: PBMCs. The receptors here all came from a woman under 40 in good health and CMV-seronegative.

The chain employs TRBV6-6 and TRBJ1-2, with TRBD1 identical over 7 bases. This CDR3 spans 12 amino acids. Germline CDR1 is MNHNY and CDR2 is SVGAGI (reference sequence). After removal of 4 bases from V and 8 bases from J, the junction contained 4 bases not matched to a gene. In DNA, the CDR3 is TGTGCCAGCAGTTCTCGGGACAGAGGCTACACCTTC. Amino acids: CASSSRDRGYTF.

The chain is built from TRBV4-1 and TRBJ1-2; D gene uncertain. The CDR3 is 13 amino acids. Between the trimmed V and J ends, which lost 0 bases and 3 bases, there was a span of 5 bases. Germline V CDR1 and CDR2: MGHRA, YSYEKL. This CDR3 reads CASSQERDYGYTF. Here the CDR3 DNA reads TGCGCCAGCAGCCAAGAACGGGACTATGGCTACACCTTC.

This chain uses TRBV18 with TRBJ2-5, with 7 bases that match TRBD2. Germline CDR1 KGHSH, CDR2 LQKENI. CDR3 length: 14 residues. Unmatched junction bases numbered 6, after V lost 3 bases and J lost 5 bases. The CDR3 loop reads CASSPGGAGETQYF. The CDR3 DNA reads TGTGCCAGCTCACCGGGAGGGGCTGGGGAGACCCAGTACTTC.

V gene TRBV5-1 combines with J gene TRBJ2-2; TRBD1 matches at 7 bases. The V gene's germline CDR1 is SGHRS and CDR2 YFSETQ. With V trimmed by 3 bases and J by 6 bases, 8 bases remained unmatched. The CDR3 sequence is 15 residues long. CDR3 in DNA: TGCGCCAGCAGCTCATCGACAGGGTTCGCCGGGGAGCTGTTTTTT. Protein: CASSSSTGFAGELFF. Looking up the rest from reference TRBV5-1 and TRBJ2-2 gives the full variable domain: KAGVTQTPRYLIKTRGQQVTLSCSPISGHRSVSWYQQTPGQGLQFLFEYFSETQRNKGNFPGRFSGRQFSNSRSEMNVSTLELGDSALYLCASSSSTGFAGELFFGEGSRLTVL.

The V call is TRBV19, the J call TRBJ2-3, with D perhaps matching TRBD1 or TRBD2 (5 bases each). This CDR3 comprises 12 residues. Trimming removed 5 bases from V and 9 bases from J, with 12 bases in between. CDR1 LNHDA and CDR2 SQIVND come from the germline V gene (reference sequence). The CDR3 sequence is CASSLASGTQYF. CDR3 in DNA: TGTGCCAGTAGTCTAGCCTCAGGGACGCAGTATTTT.

The rearrangement uses TRBV7-2 and TRBJ2-3, with D possibly being TRBD2 (6 bases). Germline-derived CDR1 and CDR2 are SGHTA and FQGNSA. Trimming took off 2 bases at V and 4 bases at J, with 13 bases between the two ends. The CDR3 contains 15 residues. The CDR3 here is CASSLTGVPADTQYF. CDR3 DNA sequence: TGTGCCAGCAGCTTAACGGGAGTCCCCGCAGATACGCAGTATTTT.

The chain joins TRBV9 to TRBJ1-4; TRBD1 is a possible D gene (5 bases). Per the germline V gene, CDR1 is SGDLS and CDR2 is YYNGEE. V was trimmed by 0 bases and J by 6 bases, leaving 9 bases between them. The length of the CDR3 is 14 residues. The CDR3, as DNA: TGTGCCAGCAGCGTAGGGGGCTTGGATGAAAAACTGTTTTTT. Its protein is CASSVGGLDEKLFF.

J is TRBJ2-1 and V is TRBV13; TRBD2 might be the D (6 bases). The CDR3 has 16 amino acids. Germline V gene lookup returns CDR1 PRHDT and CDR2 FYEKMQ (reference sequence). V was pared by 0 bases and J by 0 bases, with 9 bases between. The CDR3 nucleotides are TGTGCCAGCAGCTTAGGGGAGGGTGTCTCCTACAATGAGCAGTTCTTC. Protein sequence: CASSLGEGVSYNEQFF.

The rearrangement joins TRBV5-4 to TRBJ2-7; maybe TRBD1 (6 bases). Germline CDR1 reads SGHNT; CDR2 reads YYREEE (reference sequence). The CDR3 is 13 residues long. With 4 bases removed from V and 8 bases from J, the gap between germline ends came to 16 bases. This CDR3 reads CASSISAGDKQYF. Written as DNA, the CDR3 is TGTGCCAGCAGCATATCCGCAGGGGATAAGCAGTACTTC.

The chain is built from TRBV7-3 and TRBJ2-3, with 8 positions matching TRBD2. This CDR3 region has 13 residues. Losses at the gene ends were 4 bases for V and 6 bases for J; bases not matched to a gene: 3. CDR1 and CDR2 from the germline V gene are SGHTA and FQGTGA. The CDR3 region has the DNA TGTGCCAGCAGCTCAGCGGGAGCGGATACGCAGTATTTT. It specifies CASSSAGADTQYF.

The chain uses TRBV29-1 and TRBJ1-5; 7 bases fit TRBD1. With 6 bases clipped from V and 5 bases from J, the junction kept 7 bases outside the gene matches. Germline-derived CDR1 and CDR2 are SQVTM and ANQGSEA. This CDR3 has 13 residues. The CDR3 loop is CSVGDSLDQPQHF. For the CDR3, the DNA is TGCAGCGTCGGGGACAGCCTTGATCAGCCCCAGCATTTT. The full variable domain, rest sourced from reference TRBV29-1 and TRBJ1-5, is SAVISQKPSRDICQRGTSLTIQCQVDSQVTMMFWYRQQPGQSLTLIATANQGSEATYESGFVIDKFPISRPNLTFSTLTVSNMSPEDSSIYLCSVGDSLDQPQHFGDGTRLSIL.

This chain connects TRBV7-2 to TRBJ2-5, with D tentatively TRBD1 (5 bases). The CDR3 contains 14 residues. CDR1 is SGHTA, CDR2 FQGNSA, per germline. V dropped 4 bases and J dropped 2 bases, with 11 bases sitting between them. CDR3 bases: TGTGCCAGCAGCTCCGACAGACCGCAAGAGACCCAGTACTTC. Its protein is CASSSDRPQETQYF.

This clone was recorded only once. This chain joins TRBV29-1 and TRBJ2-3; the D gene is possibly TRBD2 (5 bases). The CDR3 is 15 residues long. Germline assignment: CDR1 SQVTM and CDR2 ANQGSEA. V was pared by 6 bases and J by 6 bases, with 22 bases between. The CDR3 nucleotides are TGCAGCGTGGCAGGTGGACTTTCCCTCGGGGATACGCAGTATTTT. Its protein product is CSVAGGLSLGDTQYF.

This chain links TRBV19 with TRBJ1-6, with 7 bases that match TRBD1. CDR1 and CDR2 (germline): LNHDA, SQIVND (reference sequence). The junction had 7 bases not matched to a gene; V was cut back by 7 bases and J by 7 bases. This CDR3 comprises 14 residues. CDR3 region: CASKWDSRNSPLHF. CDR3 nucleotides: TGTGCCAGTAAATGGGACAGCCGGAATTCACCCCTCCACTTT.

This chain links TRBV25-1 with TRBJ2-1, with TRBD2 matching 11 bases. Germline V gene data show CDR1 as MGHDK and CDR2 as SYGVNS. The CDR3 runs to 18 residues. Germline trimming cut 1 base from V and 1 base from J; bases unmatched to any gene: 6. The DNA for the CDR3 is TGTGCCAGCAGTGAATTGCCGGCTAGCGGGAGGTCCTACAATGAGCAGTTCTTC. This gives the protein CASSELPASGRSYNEQFF. The whole variable domain, remainder taken from reference TRBV25-1 and TRBJ2-1, is EADIYQTPRYLVIGTGKKITLECSQTMGHDKMYWYQQDPGMELHLIHYSYGVNSTEKGDLSSESTVSRIRTEHFPLTLESARPSHTSQYLCASSELPASGRSYNEQFFGPGTRLTVL.

This chain uses TRBV11-2 with TRBJ1-4; D is unresolved. The CDR3 loop spans 14 amino acids. Germline V gene sequence: CDR1 SGHAT, CDR2 FQNNGV. Trimming removed 3 bases from V and 7 bases from J, with 12 bases in between. CDR3 residues: CASSFGLAGEKLFF. In DNA, the CDR3 is TGTGCCAGCAGCTTCGGACTGGCGGGTGAAAAACTGTTTTTT.

The chain has TRBV7-2 and TRBJ2-5; a weak D match, TRBD2 (6 bases). Trimming shortened V by 4 bases and J by 5 bases, and 11 bases separated the two germline ends. CDR3 length: 13 residues. CDR1 SGHTA and CDR2 FQGNSA come from the germline V gene. The CDR3 coding sequence is TGTGCCAGCAGCTATTGGGACTCGGAGACCCAGTACTTC. This sequence encodes CASSYWDSETQYF.

The V gene is TRBV7-9, the J gene TRBJ1-1, with D possibly matching TRBD1 (5 bases). This CDR3 contains 14 residues. CDR1 SEHNR and CDR2 FQNEAQ come from the germline V gene (reference sequence). The V end was cut by 5 bases, the J end by 1 base, with 11 bases between. CDR3 region: CASSPGGWNTEAFF. In nucleotides, the CDR3 is TGTGCCAGCAGCCCGGGGGGGTGGAACACTGAAGCTTTCTTT.

This clone was seen a single time. The chain links TRBV5-4 to TRBJ2-7; TRBD2 matches at 10 bases. CDR3 length: 18 residues. V lost 4 bases and J lost 5; bases outside the gene matches: 18. Germline V gives CDR1 SGHNT, CDR2 YYREEE (reference sequence). The CDR3 loop is CASSNLGEAAGGPHEQYV. The CDR3 coding sequence is TGTGCCAGCAGCAATTTAGGGGAGGCAGCGGGAGGGCCTCACGAGCAGTACGTC.

The genes are TRBV6-1 and TRBJ2-7; 7 nucleotides agree with TRBD2. The V gene's germline CDR1 is MNHNS and CDR2 SASEGT. The CDR3 runs to 14 residues. The V gene end was trimmed by 2 bases and the J gene end by 7 bases; junction bases not matched to a gene: 8. CDR3 loop: CASSEFGREGEQYV. The CDR3 DNA is TGTGCCAGCAGTGAATTCGGCAGGGAGGGTGAGCAGTACGTC.

This rearrangement joins TRBV5-4 to TRBJ1-5; no clear D. V lost 3 bases, J lost 7 bases, and 14 bases lay in between. This CDR3 spans 14 amino acids. Germline V gene data show CDR1 as SGHNT and CDR2 as YYREEE (reference sequence). CDR3 DNA sequence: TGTGCCAGCAGCTCGCGGGGTTCCAGGCAGCCCCAGCATTTT. Protein product: CASSSRGSRQPQHF.

The chain carries TRBV10-1 and TRBJ2-7; D is ambiguous. The V gene lost 4 bases and the J gene lost 0 bases, with 7 bases spanning the gap. Germline CDR1 WNHNN, CDR2 SYGVQD (reference sequence). CDR3 size: 13 residues. DNA of the CDR3: TGCGCCAGCAGTGGTCACAGCTCCTACGAGCAGTACTTC. This gives the protein CASSGHSSYEQYF.

The rearrangement uses TRBV27 and TRBJ1-1, with 8 nucleotides matching TRBD1. Germline V gene data show CDR1 as MNHEY and CDR2 as SMNVEV (reference sequence). This CDR3 region has 16 residues. Trimming cost V 4 bases and J 2 bases; bases outside gene matches: 9. In nucleotides, the CDR3 is TGTGCCAGCAGTTCTGGACAGGGAGTTTATAACACTGAAGCTTTCTTT. Translation gives CASSSGQGVYNTEAFF.

The V and J genes are TRBV5-1 and TRBJ2-3; 7 positions match TRBD1. Unmatched junction bases numbered 3, after V lost 0 bases and J lost 2 bases. This CDR3 is 15 amino acids long. Germline CDR1 reads SGHRS; CDR2 reads YFSETQ. In nucleotides, the CDR3 is TGCGCCAGCAGCTTGGAAGGGGGCCCCACAGATACGCAGTATTTT. As protein: CASSLEGGPTDTQYF.

This clone was detected once. The genes are TRBV11-3 and TRBJ2-2; D not certain. CDR3 length: 14 amino acids. CDR1 is SGHNT and CDR2 is YENEEA in the germline V gene. V was clipped by 3 bases and J by 3 bases, with 8 bases between them. The CDR3 nucleotides are TGTGCCAGCAGCTTGGGCTGGGACACCGGGGAGCTGTTTTTT. Translation gives CASSLGWDTGELFF.

This clone has more than one count but fewer than ten. V gene TRBV5-6 combines with J gene TRBJ1-1; D is possibly TRBD1 (5 bases). Germline V lookup: CDR1 SGHDT, CDR2 YYEEEE. Trimming left V 2 bases short and J 3 bases short, with 14 bases between. CDR3 length equals 15 residues. Here the CDR3 reads CASSLGVVKYTEAFF. The CDR3 DNA reads as TGTGCCAGCAGCTTAGGGGTAGTCAAGTACACTGAAGCTTTCTTT.

This clone has a handful of counts. This rearrangement joins TRBV9 to TRBJ2-7; 8 positions agree with TRBD1. The CDR3 runs 14 residues. Germline CDR1 reads SGDLS; CDR2 reads YYNGEE. The V segment lost 2 bases and the J segment 7 bases; nucleotides outside the gene matches: 8. The CDR3 loop reads CASSVGDRGWEQYF. The CDR3 DNA is TGTGCCAGCAGCGTGGGAGACAGGGGCTGGGAGCAGTACTTC.

The V gene is TRBV29-1, the J gene TRBJ2-1, with 9 nucleotides matching TRBD2. V shed 1 base and J 6 bases; nucleotides not matched to a gene: 4. Germline loops: CDR1 SQVTM, CDR2 ANQGSEA. The CDR3 is made up of 14 amino acids. The CDR3, as DNA: TGCAGCGTTGAAGGGACTAGCGTATTCAATGAGCAGTTCTTC. Protein sequence: CSVEGTSVFNEQFF.